The sequence of this T cell receptor (beta chain) was determined in a study of T cell changes during pregnancy in multiple sclerosis. The CDR3 is 15 amino acids. Germline V gene sequence: CDR1 LNHDA, CDR2 SQIVND (reference sequence). The trim removed 5 bases at V and 5 bases at J, leaving 12 bases unmatched. Only in-frame clones appear in the TCRdb table, and some are missing; sequencing was by immunoSEQ multiplex PCR. The data contain 65,000 to 85,000 clones, around 92% of them singletons. The sequences come from peripheral blood, collected after pregnancy. The clonotype comes from a female donor with multiple sclerosis, enrolled in a pregnancy study. The chain employs TRBV19 and TRBJ2-7, with 7 nucleotides matching TRBD1. CDR3: CASSATGTAPDEQYF. CDR3 sequence (DNA): TGTGCCAGTAGTGCGACCGGGACAGCCCCTGACGAGCAGTACTTC.